Following are 28 T cell receptor beta chains from one sample sequenced in a study of human T cells and chemical hapten exposure. TCRdb passed the RACE reads through MiXCR, listing each CDR3 protein once. The sample carries around 70,000 distinct CDR3 sequences, 8.5% to 14% recorded once. Documented time point: patch test 3, about 24 weeks after DPC sensitization. The treatment: therapeutic diphenylcyclopropenone sensitization with weekly scalp DPC. Source: whole blood, taken in connection with sensitization to the hapten diphenylcyclopropenone (DPC). These receptors originate from a woman in her 50s with alopecia areata. Some clones in this sample may be carry-over from other donors' samples.

This clonotype was counted ten times or more. The V call is TRBV19, the J call TRBJ1-6; D gene uncertain. The germline V gene encodes CDR1 LNHDA and CDR2 SQIVND (reference sequence). Trimming removed 5 bases at V and 0 bases at J, with 14 bases between. The CDR3 extends over 17 amino acids. CDR3 amino acids: CASSSGSRFSYNSPLHF. The CDR3 coding sequence is TGTGCCAGTAGTTCGGGATCCCGATTCTCCTATAATTCACCCCTCCACTTT.

In its sample, this clonotype was seen a few times. The chain couples TRBV20-1 to TRBJ2-1, with TRBD2 matching 7 bases. The ends lost 0 bases at V and 9 bases at J; junction bases unmatched: 20. In germline, CDR1 is DFQATT, CDR2 SNEGSKA (reference sequence). The CDR3 is 18 amino acids. The CDR3 protein is CSARDLGSGASGLGEQFF. CDR3 nucleotides: TGCAGTGCTAGAGATCTAGGGAGTGGGGCTAGCGGTCTCGGTGAGCAGTTCTTC.

This clonotype occurred a few times. The rearrangement links TRBV7-4 to TRBJ1-5, with 8 bases identical to TRBD1. The CDR3 sequence is 17 residues long. Germline values: CDR1 SGHVT, CDR2 SQSDAQ. V shed 3 bases and J 0 bases; nucleotides not matched to a gene: 7. The CDR3 reads CASSLRNRGNSNQPQHF. CDR3 DNA sequence: TGTGCCAGCAGCTTGAGGAACAGGGGGAATAGCAATCAGCCCCAGCATTTT.

This chain connects TRBV2 to TRBJ2-7; D possibly corresponds to TRBD1 (6 bases). Germline V gene sequence: CDR1 SNHLY, CDR2 FYNNEI. Trimming took 6 bases from V and 3 from J, leaving 15 bases between them. The CDR3 is 14 residues long. Here the CDR3 DNA reads TGTGCCAGCAGGGAAACTCGGGACAACTACGAGCAGTACTTC. The encoded protein is CASRETRDNYEQYF.

This chain uses TRBV28 with TRBJ2-6, with D unclear. Germline V CDR1 and CDR2: MDHEN, SYDVKM. V lost 11 bases and J lost 2, with 10 bases in between. This CDR3 has 13 residues. CDR3 in amino acids: CAHGRTGANVLTF. The CDR3 DNA reads TGTGCCCACGGTCGGACTGGGGCCAACGTCCTGACTTTC.

This clonotype was seen repeatedly, ten times or more. The genes are TRBV4-1 and TRBJ1-2, with D uncertain. The CDR3 runs 17 residues. From germline, CDR1 is MGHRA and CDR2 YSYEKL. CDR3 loop: CVRPARRQSSSNYGYTF. CDR3 DNA: TGCGTGCGGCCCGCCCGGCGGCAGTCCTCTTCTAACTATGGCTACACCTTC.

The chain is built from TRBV4-1 and TRBJ2-3; D unresolved. The germline CDR1 and CDR2 sequences are MGHRA and YSYEKL. The germline V and J ends were trimmed by 1 base and 3 bases, with 8 bases remaining between them. The length of the CDR3 is 14 residues. The CDR3 nucleotides are TGCGCCAGCAGCCAAGGTCAACGGACAGATACGCAGTATTTT. This gives the protein CASSQGQRTDTQYF.

This chain links TRBV12-3 or TRBV12-4 with TRBJ2-1, with 8 bases aligning to TRBD1. The CDR3 runs 13 residues. J was trimmed by 6 bases and V by 7 bases; bases with no gene match: 5. The DNA of the CDR3 is TGTGCCAGCACGGGCCAGGGGGCCAATGAGCAGTTCTTC. It encodes CASTGQGANEQFF.

This clonotype occurred many times. The CDR3 DNA is TGTGCCACCAGCAGAGTTACACAGGGAAGTGAAAAACTGTTTTTT. Protein sequence: CATSRVTQGSEKLFF. The gene calls are TRBV15 and TRBJ1-4, with D possibly matching TRBD1 (6 bases). Trimming left V 1 base short and J 7 bases short, with 13 bases between. CDR1 LNHNV and CDR2 YYDKDF come from the germline V gene (reference sequence). The CDR3 loop spans 15 amino acids.

Many counts were recorded for this clonotype. V is TRBV29-1 and J is TRBJ1-1; perhaps TRBD1 as D (6 bases). Trimming removed 3 bases at V and 2 bases at J, with 10 bases between. The CDR3 sequence is 13 residues long. Per the germline V gene, CDR1 is SQVTM and CDR2 is ANQGSEA. The CDR3: CSVEDSQNTEAFF. The CDR3 nucleotides read TGCAGCGTTGAGGACAGCCAAAACACTGAAGCTTTCTTT.

This clonotype has a count of ten or more. One junction end disagrees with the germline gene, perhaps due to a read error. The J gene is TRBJ2-3, the V gene TRBV7-2, with 16 bases matching TRBD2. The CDR3 is 15 residues long. Germline V lookup: CDR1 SGHTA, CDR2 FQGNSA. The CDR3 DNA reads as TGTGCCAGCCCGCCCCCGGGACTAGCGGGGGGGCCTAGGCATTTT. It is translated as CASPPPGLAGGPRHF. Filled out from reference TRBV7-2 and TRBJ2-3, the complete variable domain reads GAGVSQSPSNKVTEKGKDVELRCDPISGHTALYWYRQSLGQGLEFLIYFQGNSAPDKSGLPSDRFSAERTGGSVSTLTIQRTQQEDSAVYLCASPPPGLAGGPRHFGPGTRLTVL.

Ten or more counts support this clonotype. V gene TRBV2 combines with J gene TRBJ1-2; no firm D call. With 4 bases removed from V and 5 bases from J, the gap between germline ends came to 8 bases. This CDR3 contains 12 residues. Per the germline V gene, CDR1 is SNHLY and CDR2 is FYNNEI. The CDR3 DNA reads TGTGCCAGCAGTGTAGCTGGATATGGCTACACCTTC. Protein: CASSVAGYGYTF.

This clonotype was picked up many times. The J gene is TRBJ2-7, the V gene TRBV19, with D possibly matching TRBD1 (5 bases). Germline CDR1 LNHDA, CDR2 SQIVND (reference sequence). The CDR3 has 14 amino acids. V lost 3 bases and J lost 6, with 15 bases in between. The CDR3 region has the DNA TGTGCCAGTAGTATCCAGGGATCCTCCAGCGAGCAGTACTTC. Amino acids: CASSIQGSSSEQYF.

V gene TRBV29-1 combines with J gene TRBJ2-4; D is unclear. The CDR3 is made up of 15 amino acids. The V end was cut by 1 base, the J end by 0 bases, with 10 bases between. Germline V gene lookup returns CDR1 SQVTM and CDR2 ANQGSEA. CDR3 nucleotide sequence: TGCAGCGTTGAAGCCGGTCATGGAGCCAAAAACATTCAGTACTTC. It encodes CSVEAGHGAKNIQYF.

This clonotype was detected ten times or more. V usage is TRBV6-2 or TRBV6-3 and J usage is TRBJ2-2; no firm D call. Germline CDR1 and CDR2: MNHEY and SVGEGT. The CDR3 spans 18 residues. V was shortened by 0 bases and J by 5 bases, with 19 bases between the two germline ends. The CDR3 loop reads CASSYSIMVSPSTGELFF. As DNA, the CDR3 is TGTGCCAGCAGTTACTCGATTATGGTCAGTCCTTCAACCGGGGAGCTGTTTTTT.

This clonotype was counted many times. The rearrangement uses TRBV12-3 or TRBV12-4 and TRBJ2-7; D is perhaps TRBD2 (5 bases). Trimming shortened V by 8 bases and J by 5 bases, and 16 bases separated the two germline ends. The CDR3 totals 13 residues. The CDR3 region is CASGELEYHEQYF. CDR3 in DNA: TGTGCCAGCGGGGAACTAGAATACCACGAGCAGTACTTC.

In regard to this clonotype: This may come from a read error, since a much larger clone is one base off. Because the CDR3 is missing its conserved closing phenylalanine or tryptophan, this is likely a read error. V and J are TRBV7-9 and TRBJ1-6; TRBD1 matches at 9 bases. In germline, CDR1 is SEHNR, CDR2 FQNEAQ (reference sequence). J gave up 6 bases and V 5 bases, and 2 bases lay outside the gene matches. The CDR3 has 14 amino acids. CDR3 protein: CASSTGQGNSPLHS. In DNA, the CDR3 is TGTGCCAGCAGCACGGGACAGGGTAATTCACCCCTCCACTCT.

The CDR3 sequence is CASSGGQSNQPQHF. For the CDR3, the DNA is TGTGCCAGCAGTGGGGGACAGTCTAATCAGCCCCAGCATTTT. The chain carries TRBV27 and TRBJ1-5; 7 bases map to TRBD1. CDR3 length equals 14 residues. Germline trimming cut 5 bases from V and 4 bases from J; bases unmatched to any gene: 5. Germline CDR1 and CDR2: MNHEY and SMNVEV (reference sequence).

This clonotype was seen at least ten times. The chain carries TRBV6-1 and TRBJ1-6; tentative D call: TRBD1 (5 bases). The CDR3 contains 14 residues. Trimming took off 6 bases at V and 0 bases at J, with 6 bases between the two ends. CDR1 is MNHNS and CDR2 is SASEGT in the germline V gene. In nucleotides, the CDR3 is TGTGCCAGCAGAGGGGCCTCCTATAATTCACCCCTCCACTTT. Translating it yields CASRGASYNSPLHF.

Remarks on this clonotype: A much bigger clone sits one base away, suggesting this may be a read error. J is TRBJ2-7 and V is TRBV4-2; the match to TRBD1 covers 7 bases. Losses at the gene ends were 4 bases for V and 1 base for J; bases not matched to a gene: 7. The CDR3 has 15 residues. Looked up from germline, CDR1 is LGHNA and CDR2 is YNFKEQ. The CDR3 DNA follows: TGTGCCAGCAGCCGGCCGACAGGGATATCCTACGAGCAGTACTTC. Encoded protein: CASSRPTGISYEQYF.

This clonotype was seen a few times. J is TRBJ2-1 and V is TRBV20-1, with D perhaps matching TRBD2 (6 bases). The CDR3 covers 13 residues. V was shortened by 6 bases and J by 5 bases, with 14 bases between the two germline ends. CDR1 is DFQATT, CDR2 SNEGSKA, per germline (reference sequence). DNA of the CDR3: TGCAGTGCCGGATTGGCTAGCGACAATGAGCAGTTCTTC. This gives the protein CSAGLASDNEQFF.

This clonotype has a count of ten or more. The rearrangement joins TRBV6-1 to TRBJ2-2; tentatively, D is TRBD1 (5 bases). This CDR3 has 15 residues. Germline loops: CDR1 MNHNS, CDR2 SASEGT. V dropped 4 bases and J dropped 4 bases, with 13 bases sitting between them. Here the CDR3 reads CASSGWTHFTGELFF. DNA for the CDR3: TGTGCCAGCAGTGGCTGGACACACTTCACCGGGGAGCTGTTTTTT.

The gene calls are TRBV12-3 or TRBV12-4 and TRBJ2-3; 9 bases are a match to TRBD2. The CDR3 consists of 17 residues. V was pared by 3 bases and J by 2 bases, with 9 bases of the junction left unmatched. CDR3 region: CASSFRVAGVLTDTQYF. The CDR3 region has the DNA TGTGCCAGCAGTTTCCGCGTAGCGGGAGTACTCACAGATACGCAGTATTTT.

This clonotype has a count of ten or more. CDR3 DNA sequence: TGTGCCACCAGCAGAGATCCCTCCCCGGCTTACGAGCAGTACTTC. The encoded protein is CATSRDPSPAYEQYF. The chain links TRBV15 to TRBJ2-7, with D uncertain. The V gene's germline CDR1 is LNHNV and CDR2 YYDKDF (reference sequence). The CDR3 has 15 residues. V was pared by 0 bases and J by 4 bases, with 13 bases between.

A few counts support this clonotype. J is TRBJ2-5 and V is TRBV6-5; either TRBD1 or TRBD2 may fit D (7 bases each). The CDR3 loop spans 15 amino acids. The germline CDR1 and CDR2 sequences are MNHEY and SVGAGI. V gave up 4 bases and J gave up 5 bases, with 17 bases separating them. Written as DNA, the CDR3 is TGTGCCAGCAGTTCGGACTGGGAGGGGGCGGAGACCCAGTACTTC. Protein sequence: CASSSDWEGAETQYF.

This clonotype was seen only a few times. V gene TRBV7-2 combines with J gene TRBJ2-7, with TRBD1 identical over 8 bases. Losses at the gene ends were 2 bases for V and 2 bases for J; bases not matched to a gene: 2. There are 14 residues in the CDR3. Germline-derived CDR1 and CDR2 are SGHTA and FQGNSA. The CDR3 DNA sequence: TGTGCCAGCAGCTTACAACAGGGGGCCTACGAGCAGTACTTC. Translated, it gives CASSLQQGAYEQYF.

This clonotype has ten or more counts. The V gene is TRBV7-6, the J gene TRBJ1-1, with D unclear. CDR3 length: 12 amino acids. Trimming pared 5 bases from V and 7 bases from J, leaving 11 bases between. Germline CDR1 and CDR2: SGHVS and FNYEAQ. DNA for the CDR3: TGTGCCAGCAGCCGACTGGGCAATGAAGCTTTCTTT. This encodes CASSRLGNEAFF.

Concerning this clonotype itself: Possible read error: a much larger clone is one base away. The chain joins TRBV12-3 or TRBV12-4 to TRBJ1-6; 7 positions agree with TRBD1. This CDR3 contains 17 residues. V trimming: 3 bases; J trimming: 9 bases; junction bases outside the gene matches: 14. Here the CDR3 DNA reads TGTGCCAGCAGTTTCTTGAATATGGACAGGTCTAGTTCACCCCTCCACTTT. It specifies CASSFLNMDRSSSPLHF.